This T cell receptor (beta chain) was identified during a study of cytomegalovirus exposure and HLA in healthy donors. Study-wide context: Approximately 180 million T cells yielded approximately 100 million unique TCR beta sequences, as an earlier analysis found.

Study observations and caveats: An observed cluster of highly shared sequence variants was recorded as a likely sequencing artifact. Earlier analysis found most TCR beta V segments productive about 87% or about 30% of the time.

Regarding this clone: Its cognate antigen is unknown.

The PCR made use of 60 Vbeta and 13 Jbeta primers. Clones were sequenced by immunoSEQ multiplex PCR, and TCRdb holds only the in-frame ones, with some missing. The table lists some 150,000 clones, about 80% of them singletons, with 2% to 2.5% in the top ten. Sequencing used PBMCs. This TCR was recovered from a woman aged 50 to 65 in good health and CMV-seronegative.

The CDR3 sequence: CASSVGTAGVNEQFF. The CDR3 nucleotides read TGTGCCAGCAGCGTAGGGACAGCGGGAGTCAATGAGCAGTTCTTC. The chain combines TRBV9 with TRBJ2-1; 8 nucleotides line up with TRBD2. This CDR3 spans 15 amino acids. In germline, CDR1 is SGDLS, CDR2 YYNGEE. After removal of 0 bases from V and 6 bases from J, the junction contained 5 bases not matched to a gene.